Shown below are 30 T cell receptor beta chains from a single sample sequenced in a study of T cells in localized non-small cell lung cancer. Repertoires were generated with immunoSEQ multiplex PCR, while TCRdb's copy carries only in-frame clones and drops some. This sample has about 1,300 clones, with about 26% found just once. The input for sequencing was lung tumor tissue, taken before any cancer treatment. The receptors were sampled from a man aged 35 to 69 with stage II squamous cell lung carcinoma.

This clone turned up a few times. This chain links TRBV12-2 with TRBJ2-1; the table's D call TRBD2 went unverified against the DNA. TRBV12-2 is designated a pseudogene. This CDR3 has 15 residues. CDR3 region: CASRLVTRSVNEQFF. CDR3 nucleotide sequence: TGTGCAAGTCGCTTAGTTACTAGATCGGTCAATGAGCAGTTCTTC.

CDR3 bases: TGTGCCAGCAGTTACGACAGGGCTAGCGGGAGGTACGTCGAGCAGTACTTC. The encoded protein is CASSYDRASGRYVEQYF. The chain has TRBV6-8 and TRBJ2-7, with TRBD2 matching 11 bases. Germline V gene sequence: CDR1 MNHGY, CDR2 SAAAGT. This CDR3 comprises 17 residues. With V trimmed by 2 bases and J by 6 bases, 12 bases remained unmatched.

This chain connects TRBV18 to TRBJ2-1; perhaps TRBD1 as D (5 bases). The CDR3 is made up of 15 amino acids. The germline V and J ends were trimmed by 5 bases and 5 bases, with 16 bases remaining between them. Germline V gives CDR1 KGHSH, CDR2 LQKENI. The CDR3: CASSGRTQIDNEQFF. In DNA, the CDR3 is TGTGCCAGCTCAGGCCGGACACAAATAGACAATGAGCAGTTCTTC.

The chain links TRBV6-8 to TRBJ1-2; 9 bases align to TRBD1. The CDR3 spans 14 residues. The V gene's germline CDR1 is MNHGY and CDR2 SAAAGT. V was clipped by 6 bases and J by 5 bases; unmatched bases: 7. CDR3: CASSGTGRGYGYTF. The CDR3 DNA is TGTGCCAGCAGCGGGACAGGGCGCGGGTATGGCTACACCTTC.

The chain links TRBV19 to TRBJ2-1; D unresolved. Per the germline V gene, CDR1 is LNHDA and CDR2 is SQIVND (reference sequence). The CDR3 spans 13 residues. Trimming cost V 1 base and J 10 bases, with 11 bases left between them. The DNA of the CDR3 is TGTGCCAGTAGTATAGCCAGAGATCGGGAGCAGTTCTTC. Its protein product is CASSIARDREQFF.

This clone is classed as medium-sized. The chain carries TRBV11-3 and TRBJ2-5; maybe TRBD1 (5 bases). Looked up from germline, CDR1 is SGHNT and CDR2 is YENEEA. CDR3 length: 15 amino acids. Trimming took 8 bases from V and 5 from J, leaving 21 bases between them. CDR3: CASGRTPSDGETQYF. The CDR3 DNA follows: TGTGCCAGCGGACGGACACCGTCAGACGGGGAGACCCAGTACTTC.

This clone was counted between two and nine times. The rearrangement uses TRBV9 and TRBJ2-5, with 9 bases that match TRBD1. The germline CDR1 and CDR2 sequences are SGDLS and YYNGEE. The CDR3 is 14 residues long. The junction had 0 bases not matched to a gene; V was cut back by 0 bases and J by 3 bases. The CDR3 here is CASSVGTGEETQYF. The CDR3 DNA sequence: TGTGCCAGCAGCGTAGGGACAGGGGAAGAGACCCAGTACTTC.

This clone is categorized as medium-sized (0.01 to 0.1%). This chain connects TRBV1 to TRBJ2-5. TRBV1 is a pseudogene segment. The CDR3 has 14 amino acids. Here the CDR3 reads CASSRTGAGETQYF. CDR3 nucleotides: TGCGCCAGCAGCCGTACCGGGGCCGGGGAGACCCAGTACTTC.

Sample share makes this clone medium-sized. V gene TRBV11-3 combines with J gene TRBJ1-3; no clear D gene. V was clipped by 5 bases and J by 1 base, with 12 bases between them. CDR1 is SGHNT, CDR2 YENEEA, per germline. This CDR3 is built from 15 residues. CDR3 sequence reads: CASSPREGSGNTIYF. The CDR3, as DNA: TGTGCCAGCAGCCCCCGGGAGGGTTCTGGAAACACCATATATTTT.

V usage is TRBV9 and J usage is TRBJ2-3; possible D gene TRBD2, 5 bases. The CDR3 has 14 amino acids. Germline CDR1 reads SGDLS; CDR2 reads YYNGEE. The V end was cut by 2 bases, the J end by 2 bases, with 9 bases between. The CDR3, as DNA: TGTGCCAGCAGCGTCGAGCGGCTCACAGATACGCAGTATTTT. Translating it yields CASSVERLTDTQYF.

This sequence joins TRBV9 and TRBJ1-2, with D perhaps matching TRBD1 (5 bases). Trimming left V 0 bases short and J 6 bases short, with 15 bases between. The length of the CDR3 is 15 residues. Germline values: CDR1 SGDLS, CDR2 YYNGEE. The chain's CDR3 is CASSVVIGEIDGYTF. The DNA for the CDR3 is TGTGCCAGCAGCGTAGTTATAGGGGAGATCGATGGCTACACCTTC.

This clone turned up a few times. The chain employs TRBV6-8 and TRBJ1-5; 8 positions match TRBD1. Germline V CDR1 and CDR2: MNHGY, SAAAGT. V lost 3 bases and J lost 2; bases outside the gene matches: 18. The CDR3 contains 20 residues. CDR3 protein: CASSYADLDRVGWGNQPQHF. As DNA, the CDR3 is TGTGCCAGCAGTTATGCTGACCTGGACAGGGTTGGATGGGGCAATCAGCCCCAGCATTTT.

This clone came up a few times. The rearrangement links TRBV11-3 to TRBJ2-7; 7 nucleotides align to TRBD1. J lost 2 bases, V lost 5 bases, and 9 bases had no gene match. This CDR3 has 15 amino acids. Germline-derived CDR1 and CDR2 are SGHNT and YENEEA. The CDR3 protein is CASSRSTQGTYEQYF. The CDR3 DNA sequence: TGTGCCAGCAGCCGATCCACACAGGGGACCTACGAGCAGTACTTC.

The chain carries TRBV18 and TRBJ2-7; 9 nucleotides match TRBD1. V lost 6 bases, J lost 7 bases, and 22 bases stayed unmatched. The germline V gene has CDR1 KGHSH and CDR2 LQKENI. This CDR3 spans 18 amino acids. The CDR3 nucleotides are TGTGCCAGCTCGTACGCCCGGGACAGGGTCCTTTGGGACGGGGAGCAGTACTTC. Its translation is CASSYARDRVLWDGEQYF.

The V call is TRBV28, the J call TRBJ2-3, with TRBD2 identical over 8 bases. Germline V CDR1 and CDR2: MDHEN, SYDVKM. Trimming at V came to 5 bases and at J to 2 bases, leaving 9 bases not matched to a gene. The CDR3 is 16 amino acids. CDR3 protein: CASSPYLAGYTDTQYF. CDR3 sequence (DNA): TGTGCCAGCAGTCCCTACCTAGCGGGTTACACAGATACGCAGTATTTT.

This clone showed up just a few times. The gene calls are TRBV27 and TRBJ2-6; D is unresolved. Trimming left V 4 bases short and J 0 bases short, with 10 bases between. CDR1 is MNHEY and CDR2 is SMNVEV in the germline V gene (reference sequence). The CDR3 loop spans 16 amino acids. The CDR3 sequence is CASSSGRLSGANVLTF. In nucleotides, the CDR3 is TGTGCCAGCAGTTCAGGCCGCCTCTCTGGGGCCAACGTCCTGACTTTC.

This clone is judged medium-sized. This chain connects TRBV11-3 to TRBJ2-7; the match to TRBD2 covers 11 bases. V dropped 8 bases and J dropped 1; count of bases not matched to a gene: 4. Germline V gives CDR1 SGHNT, CDR2 YENEEA. This CDR3 has 14 amino acids. DNA for the CDR3: TGTGCCAGCGGGCGACTAGCGGGGTCCTACGAGCAGTACTTC. Protein product: CASGRLAGSYEQYF.

The chain recombines TRBV11-3 with TRBJ2-7; TRBD2 aligns across 8 bases. CDR3 length equals 15 residues. Germline V gives CDR1 SGHNT, CDR2 YENEEA. The junction had 8 bases not matched to a gene; V was cut back by 2 bases and J by 5 bases. The CDR3 loop is CASSLTGGLSDEQYF. The DNA for the CDR3 is TGTGCCAGCAGCTTAACGGGGGGGCTAAGCGACGAGCAGTACTTC.

This clone has a handful of counts. Written as DNA, the CDR3 is TGTGCCACCGCCGGGACAGGGGGCGGAAACACTGAAGCTTTCTTT. Translated: CATAGTGGGNTEAFF. The chain carries TRBV6-8 and TRBJ1-1, with 12 bases fitting TRBD1. The V and J ends lost 10 bases and 2 bases, in that order; junction bases with no gene match: 8. The CDR3 runs to 15 residues. Per germline, CDR1 MNHGY and CDR2 SAAAGT.

This clone was detected only a few times. The chain recombines TRBV6-8 with TRBJ1-1, with unresolved D. The CDR3 loop spans 16 amino acids. Germline assignment: CDR1 MNHGY and CDR2 SAAAGT. V lost 2 bases to trimming and J lost 0 bases, with 13 bases between them. CDR3 coding DNA: TGTGCCAGCAGTTACGGCCCCCCGGGTCTGAACACTGAAGCTTTCTTT. Its protein is CASSYGPPGLNTEAFF.

The chain uses TRBV6-8 and TRBJ2-4; D is perhaps TRBD2 (5 bases). V was clipped by 6 bases and J by 9 bases, with 15 bases between them. Germline CDR1 reads MNHGY; CDR2 reads SAAAGT. This CDR3 has 13 amino acids. Written as DNA, the CDR3 is TGTGCCAGCAGCCGCCTCCAGAGGGTCATTCAGTACTTC. Protein: CASSRLQRVIQYF.

This clone is categorized as large (0.1 to 1%). This sequence joins TRBV11-3 and TRBJ2-2; D gene unclear. The CDR3 length is 15 residues. The V end was cut by 1 base, the J end by 0 bases, with 6 bases between. From germline, CDR1 is SGHNT and CDR2 YENEEA. The CDR3 region is CASSLVNANTGELFF. As DNA, the CDR3 is TGTGCCAGCAGCTTAGTGAACGCGAACACCGGGGAGCTGTTTTTT.

This clone was found a few times. The genes are TRBV6-4 and TRBJ1-4; D uncertain. Trimming cost V 8 bases and J 5 bases, with 6 bases left between them. The CDR3 loop spans 11 amino acids. From germline, CDR1 is MRHNA and CDR2 SNTAGT. The CDR3 loop reads CASGLNEKLFF. The CDR3 nucleotides read TGTGCCAGCGGGCTAAATGAAAAACTGTTTTTT.

The rearrangement uses TRBV5-1 and TRBJ2-3, with 7 bases identical to TRBD1. V trimming: 0 bases; J trimming: 2 bases; junction bases outside the gene matches: 3. The germline V gene has CDR1 SGHRS and CDR2 YFSETQ. CDR3 size: 15 residues. The CDR3 sequence is CASSLGQGYTDTQYF. The DNA of the CDR3 is TGCGCCAGCAGCTTGGGACAGGGCTACACAGATACGCAGTATTTT.

The chain combines TRBV30 with TRBJ2-1, with 8 bases identical to TRBD2. Germline lookup yields CDR1 GTSNPN and CDR2 SVGIG (reference sequence). This CDR3 has 14 residues. Trimming at V came to 3 bases and at J to 7 bases, leaving 8 bases not matched to a gene. As DNA, the CDR3 is TGTGCCTGGAGGGGGCCTAGCGGGTCGAATGAGCAGTTCTTC. Translated, it gives CAWRGPSGSNEQFF.

The J gene is TRBJ2-2, the V gene TRBV10-3, with D perhaps TRBD2 (5 bases). Trimming removed 2 bases from V and 3 bases from J, with 13 bases in between. Germline V gene lookup returns CDR1 ENHRY and CDR2 SYGVKD. The CDR3 has 16 amino acids. CDR3 nucleotides: TGTGCCATCAGTGAGGGAGCCGGGCGGGACACCGGGGAGCTGTTTTTT. It encodes CAISEGAGRDTGELFF.

The chain recombines TRBV11-3 with TRBJ2-1; 13 positions agree with TRBD2. This CDR3 region has 16 residues. V was clipped by 5 bases and J by 5 bases; unmatched bases: 6. Germline CDR1 and CDR2: SGHNT and YENEEA. The CDR3 nucleotides read TGTGCCAGCAGCCCGGGACTAGCGGGACGTAACAATGAGCAGTTCTTC. As protein: CASSPGLAGRNNEQFF.

This clone was observed a handful of times. The chain combines TRBV9 with TRBJ2-3, with 9 bases identical to TRBD1. The CDR3 is 15 amino acids. The J segment lost 4 bases and the V segment lost 5 bases, leaving 8 bases of the junction unmatched. The germline gives CDR1 SGDLS, CDR2 YYNGEE. The CDR3 bases are TGTGCCAGCAGTGCAATGGGACAGGGTGCAGATACGCAGTATTTT. Its translation: CASSAMGQGADTQYF.

This clone was counted a few times. V usage is TRBV11-3 and J usage is TRBJ2-7; 12 bases fit TRBD2. This CDR3 contains 15 residues. In germline, CDR1 is SGHNT, CDR2 YENEEA. The junction had 4 bases not matched to a gene; V was cut back by 5 bases and J by 2 bases. As DNA, the CDR3 is TGTGCCAGCAGCCCGACTAGCGGGAGCGCCTACGAGCAGTACTTC. It encodes CASSPTSGSAYEQYF.

This clone is medium-sized (0.01 to 0.1%) in the sample. This sequence joins TRBV18 and TRBJ2-1; a weak D match, TRBD1 (6 bases). The CDR3 contains 14 residues. Trimming stripped 3 bases from V and 4 bases from J, with 10 bases between. Germline CDR1 is KGHSH and CDR2 is LQKENI. As DNA, the CDR3 is TGTGCCAGCTCACCGGAGACAGGATACAATGAGCAGTTCTTC. Translated, it gives CASSPETGYNEQFF.